This T cell receptor (beta chain) comes out of a study of shared clonotypes between healthy human individuals. Study details: A donor's plate count was three for CD4 naive and three for CD4 memory; CD8 naive had two and CD8 memory one.

Concerning this clone: The target antigen is unknown.

Germline loops: CDR1 MNHEY, CDR2 SVGAGI. CDR3 length: 13 amino acids. After removal of 5 bases from V and 7 bases from J, the junction contained 5 bases not matched to a gene. Study outcomes and limitations: It was the non-shared clonotypes that had lower generation probabilities than clonotypes shared by all four donors. Rarefaction showed sorted-subset sequencing was incomplete despite large depth.

CD8 cells regarded as naive lacked CD45RO, were positively chosen for CCR7, and omitted terminally differentiated effector memory CD45RA+ cells. Healthy adults negative for HIV, lacking recent acute infections or vaccinations, served as donors. The data were produced by immunoSEQ multiplex PCR, yet TCRdb's version contains in-frame clones alone and is incomplete. The repertoire holds about 2,100,000 clones, under 95% seen once, with around 1.7% in the top ten. The sample taken for sequencing was naive CD8+ T cells from PBMCs. This sequence originates from a man in his late teens or twenties in good health. Some clones in this sample may be carry-over from other donors' samples. The chain has TRBV6-5 and TRBJ1-5; 7 bases fit TRBD1. CDR3 sequence reads: CASSPTGVQPQHF. The CDR3 DNA reads TGTGCCAGCAGTCCCACAGGGGTCCAGCCCCAGCATTTT.